This TCR beta chain comes out of a study of CD4 and CD8 cells across lung adenocarcinoma regions (dated by TCRdb to the late 2010s). For the study in its entirety: Intratumor heterogeneity of the T cell receptor repertoire was examined by comparing tumor centers with tumor margins.

The library relied on PCR. TCRdb shows the sequencer as HiSeq X Ten. TCRdb reprocessed the public reads (quality trimming at Q25 with fastp, clone calling with MiXCR) and kept in-frame beta chains. Each entry is one CDR3 protein sequence, shown with its most common DNA and genes. The table for this sample lists approximately 11,000 distinct CDR3 sequences; roughly 50% of them were counted only once. The top ten constitute 20% of the sample. The donors were patients who had localized lung adenocarcinoma, which is a subtype of non-small cell lung cancer. Samples were obtained from the centers of localized lung adenocarcinomas. For TCR repertoire analysis, CD4+ T cells from tumor tissue were profiled separately from CD8+ T cells. To note about this clonotype: It has no known antigen specificity. Within one base of it there is no much larger clone, and no base qualities were kept.

In the germline V gene, CDR1 corresponds to MNHNS and CDR2 to SASEGT. The CDR3 sequence holds 15 residues, the cysteine and phenylalanine included. The CDR3 DNA has 45 bases and is translated from base 1. The sequencing input was CD4+ T cells from the center of a lung tumor. The cell subset or site label on this specimen signifies: tumor center region. The sequence derives from a male donor with lung adenocarcinoma. The CD4 and CD8 labels of this study may be unreliable. The rearrangement joined TRBV6-1 to TRBJ2-3, and 8 bases in between align with TRBD2. The DNA end is a closer match to TRBJ2-7, so the J assignment may be wrong. The DNA sequence is TGTGCCAGGGGTGAGGGTAGCGGGGACCCAGATACGCAGTACTTC. Its protein is CARGEGSGDPDTQYF.